This T cell receptor (beta chain) was sequenced in a study of CD8 T cells in Susac syndrome. Random hexamers primed reverse transcription of about 0.45 to 1 ug RNA. Using its own MiXCR run on the immunoSEQ multiplex PCR reads, TCRdb lists one record per CDR3 protein. Seen here are approximately 280,000 distinct CDR3 sequences, around 84% observed once, and the top ten hold around 0.12%. V lost 3 bases, J lost 4 bases, and 16 bases lay in between. The CDR3 extends over 16 amino acids. The germline V gene has CDR1 SGHDN and CDR2 FVKESK. FACS enriched CD8+ TEMRA cells, while bulk CD8+ and CD4+ were negatively isolated.

Sequencing input: CD8+ T cells from PBMCs. The chain is built from TRBV14 and TRBJ2-1; D is possibly TRBD2 (5 bases). The clonotype was recovered from a human donor with multiple sclerosis. The CDR3 sequence: CASSHLRASRYNEQFF. In DNA form, the CDR3 reads TGTGCCAGCAGCCACCTCCGGGCTAGCAGATACAATGAGCAGTTCTTC. The full variable domain, in which reference TRBV14 and TRBJ2-1 provide the parts outside the CDR3, is EAGVTQFPSHSVIEKGQTVTLRCDPISGHDNLYWYRRVMGKEIKFLLHFVKESKQDESGMPNNRFLAERTGGTYSTLKVQPAELEDSGVYFCASSHLRASRYNEQFFGPGTRLTVL.